A selection of T cell receptor beta chains follows, all from one sample in a study of blood T cell repertoires in COVID-19. Method: immunoSEQ multiplex PCR; TCRdb's copy keeps in-frame clones and lacks some. The sample contains approximately 170,000 clones, 70% to 90% of which appear only once. What was sequenced was peripheral blood. The receptors here all came from a woman of 80 years or more in a cohort sampled during active or convalescent COVID-19. CDR3s include the opening cysteine and the closing phenylalanine or tryptophan. Each record gives: J gene, clone size, V gene, D gene, CDR3 DNA, CDR3 protein. D genes are given only for firm matches. The listing skips clone size in some rows; elsewhere it reads once, few, many or a size class.

J: TRBJ1-2; size: few; V: TRBV7-2; D: TRBD1; DNA: TGTGCCAGCAGTCAAGCAGGGGGAGCTGGCTATGGCTACACCTTC; CDR3: CASSQAGGAGYGYTF
J: TRBJ1-2; size: NA; V: TRBV4-2; D: TRBD1; DNA: TGTGCCAGCAGCCAGCTACCGGGACAGGGGGCCTATGGCTACACCTTC; CDR3: CASSQLPGQGAYGYTF
J: TRBJ2-7; size: NA; V: TRBV19; D: NA; DNA: TGTGCCAGTAGAGAGTACGGGGGGCGAGAGCAGTACTTC; CDR3: CASREYGGREQYF
J: TRBJ2-1; size: NA; V: TRBV11-3; D: NA; DNA: TGTGCCAGCAGCCCCAGGGATGAGCAGTTCTTC; CDR3: CASSPRDEQFF
J: TRBJ2-7; size: few; V: TRBV5-6; D: NA; DNA: TGTGCCAGCAACTCCGGACAGAACTACGAGCAGTACTTC; CDR3: CASNSGQNYEQYF
J: TRBJ1-2; size: NA; V: TRBV28; D: TRBD1; DNA: TGTGCCAGCATCAAAAGGGACAGGGGGGAACCCCGAGATGGCTACACCTTC; CDR3: CASIKRDRGEPRDGYTF
J: TRBJ1-2; size: NA; V: TRBV28; D: TRBD1; DNA: TGTGCCAGCAGGGGACAGGGGGCCTATGGCTACACCTTC; CDR3: CASRGQGAYGYTF
J: TRBJ1-5; size: NA; V: TRBV7-6; D: NA; DNA: TGTGCCAGCAGCTCTCTGAGTAGGGGTAGCAATCAGCCCCAGCATTTT; CDR3: CASSSLSRGSNQPQHF
J: TRBJ2-5; size: NA; V: TRBV28; D: NA; DNA: TGTGCCAGCAGTCCTTGGACAGATCGCCAAGAGACCCAGTACTTC; CDR3: CASSPWTDRQETQYF
J: TRBJ1-3; size: NA; V: TRBV6-5; D: NA; DNA: TGTGCCAGCAGTTCCCTGGACAGAGGAAACACCATATATTTT; CDR3: CASSSLDRGNTIYF
J: TRBJ1-1; size: NA; V: TRBV2; D: TRBD1; DNA: TGTGCCAGCAGTGTACAGGGGGCGGCGAGCACTGAAGCTTTCTTT; CDR3: CASSVQGAASTEAFF
J: TRBJ1-3; size: NA; V: TRBV4-3; D: NA; DNA: TGCGCCAGCAGCCAAGATGTGTTGGGGGGTGGAAACACCATATATTTT; CDR3: CASSQDVLGGGNTIYF
J: TRBJ1-3; size: NA; V: TRBV12-3/TRBV12-4; D: NA; DNA: TGTGCCAGCTTCCCCTCCGGGAGGACCATATATTTT; CDR3: CASFPSGRTIYF
J: TRBJ2-1; size: NA; V: TRBV7-6; D: TRBD2; DNA: TGTGCCAGCAGCCACGTGACTAGCGGGGACACTAACTCCTACAATGAGCAGTTCTTC; CDR3: CASSHVTSGDTNSYNEQFF
J: TRBJ2-1; size: NA; V: TRBV6-1; D: TRBD2; DNA: TGTGCCAGCAGTGAAATAACGGCCGGACTAGGGTTGGGTGAGCAGTTCTTC; CDR3: CASSEITAGLGLGEQFF
J: TRBJ2-5; size: NA; V: TRBV11-2; D: NA; DNA: TGTGCCAGCAGCTTAGGAGATCAAGAGACCCAGTACTTC; CDR3: CASSLGDQETQYF
J: TRBJ2-2; size: NA; V: TRBV4-3; D: TRBD2; DNA: TGCGCCAGCAGCCAGGCGGGGGGCATGACCGGGGAGCTGTTTTTT; CDR3: CASSQAGGMTGELFF
J: TRBJ2-3; size: NA; V: TRBV18; D: TRBD2; DNA: TGTGCCAGCTCACCACCGAAAAGGGGACTAGCTAGCACAGATACGCAGTATTTT; CDR3: CASSPPKRGLASTDTQYF
J: TRBJ2-5; size: NA; V: TRBV24-1; D: NA; DNA: TGTGCCACCAGTGTGGCAGGGATGACCCAGTACTTC; CDR3: CATSVAGMTQYF
J: TRBJ2-3; size: NA; V: TRBV9; D: NA; DNA: TGTGCCAGCAGCGTAATGGGAGGTGGATACACAGATACGCAGTATTTT; CDR3: CASSVMGGGYTDTQYF
J: TRBJ1-2; size: few; V: TRBV5-1; D: NA; DNA: TGCGCCAGCAGTTCGGGGGGATTTAACTATGGCTACACCTTC; CDR3: CASSSGGFNYGYTF
J: TRBJ1-3; size: NA; V: TRBV30; D: NA; DNA: TGTGCCTGGAGTAAGCTAACCGCCAACTCTGGAAACACCATATATTTT; CDR3: CAWSKLTANSGNTIYF
J: TRBJ1-3; size: NA; V: TRBV28; D: NA; DNA: TGTGCCAGCAGTTTCCCCGGGTTCTCTGGAAACACCATATATTTT; CDR3: CASSFPGFSGNTIYF
J: TRBJ1-1; size: NA; V: TRBV24-1; D: NA; DNA: TGTGCCACCAGTGATTCTTGGAACACTGAAGCTTTCTTT; CDR3: CATSDSWNTEAFF
J: TRBJ1-5; size: NA; V: TRBV7-9; D: NA; DNA: TGTGCCAGCAGCCAGGGGTATAGCAATCAGCCCCAGCATTTT; CDR3: CASSQGYSNQPQHF
J: TRBJ2-2; size: NA; V: TRBV10-1; D: TRBD1; DNA: TGCGCCAGCAGTGAGACTCCGGACAGGGGGAGCCTGTTTTTT; CDR3: CASSETPDRGSLFF
J: TRBJ1-2; size: NA; V: TRBV19; D: NA; DNA: TGTGCCAGTAGTCGGGGGGGCGATTGGTATGGCTACACCTTC; CDR3: CASSRGGDWYGYTF
J: TRBJ1-3; size: NA; V: TRBV24-1; D: NA; DNA: TGTGCCACCAGTGATCGGAGGAGTCTCTCTGGAAACACCATATATTTT; CDR3: CATSDRRSLSGNTIYF
J: TRBJ2-4; size: NA; V: TRBV3-1/TRBV3-2; D: NA; DNA: TGTGCCAGCAGCCAAGATCAGGGCCCCCAAAACATTCAGTACTTC; CDR3: CASSQDQGPQNIQYF
J: TRBJ1-6; size: NA; V: TRBV18; D: NA; DNA: TGTGCCAGCTCACGGGAAGGGGCGAATTCACCCCTCCACTTT; CDR3: CASSREGANSPLHF
J: TRBJ2-3; size: NA; V: TRBV2; D: NA; DNA: TGTGCCAGTAGGGGCGCAGATACGCAGTATTTT; CDR3: CASRGADTQYF
J: TRBJ2-5; size: NA; V: TRBV24-1; D: TRBD2; DNA: TGTGCCACCAGTGATTTCCCGGGGGGGTACCAAGAGACCCAGTACTTC; CDR3: CATSDFPGGYQETQYF
J: TRBJ1-6; size: once; V: TRBV28; D: TRBD1; DNA: TGTGCCACCACTACCCTGACAGGGACCAATTCACCCCTCCACTTT; CDR3: CATTTLTGTNSPLHF
J: TRBJ2-3; size: NA; V: TRBV6-1; D: TRBD2; DNA: TGTGCCAGCAGTGAAATGACTAGCGGGACCACAGATACGCAGTATTTT; CDR3: CASSEMTSGTTDTQYF
J: TRBJ1-2; size: NA; V: TRBV6-5; D: NA; DNA: TGTGCCAGCAGTTTAGGACAGAACTATGGCTACACCTTC; CDR3: CASSLGQNYGYTF
J: TRBJ1-3; size: NA; V: TRBV28; D: NA; DNA: TGTGCCAGCAGTTCAGGACAGACCAGCTCTGGAAACACCATATATTTT; CDR3: CASSSGQTSSGNTIYF
J: TRBJ2-7; size: NA; V: TRBV7-9; D: NA; DNA: TGTGCCAGCAGCTTAGGCCGGGATTACGAGCAGTACTTC; CDR3: CASSLGRDYEQYF
J: TRBJ1-1; size: NA; V: TRBV12-3/TRBV12-4; D: NA; DNA: TGTGCCAGCAACGAGGGAGGTGGCACTGAAGCTTTCTTT; CDR3: CASNEGGGTEAFF
J: TRBJ1-6; size: NA; V: TRBV30; D: NA; DNA: TGTGCCTGGAGGAGGATTGGAGGGAATAGTAATAATTCACCCCTCCACTTT; CDR3: CAWRRIGGNSNNSPLHF
J: TRBJ2-7; size: NA; V: TRBV7-2; D: NA; DNA: TGTGCCAGCAGCTTAACCCGCGGGGGCTTCCTTTCCTACGAGCAGTACTTC; CDR3: CASSLTRGGFLSYEQYF
J: TRBJ2-7; size: NA; V: TRBV27; D: TRBD1; DNA: TGTGCCAGCGCCCCTACAGGGGGCTACGAGCAGTACTTC; CDR3: CASAPTGGYEQYF
J: TRBJ1-2; size: NA; V: TRBV7-2; D: NA; DNA: TGTGCCAGCACGCTTTTGGGGAGCTTCTATGGCTACACCTTC; CDR3: CASTLLGSFYGYTF
J: TRBJ2-2; size: NA; V: TRBV7-6; D: TRBD1; DNA: TGTGCCAGCAGCTTCGGGACAGGGGGCTATACGGGCACCGGGGAGCTGTTTTTT; CDR3: CASSFGTGGYTGTGELFF